These 30 T cell receptor beta chains came from one sample sequenced in a study of shared clonotypes between healthy human individuals. Produced via immunoSEQ multiplex PCR; TCRdb's table is partial and in-frame only. The profile covers about 490,000 clones, with around 80% appearing a single time and more than 10% taken by the ten largest. Sequences were obtained from PBMCs. These TCRs come from a woman aged 35 to 49 in good health. Some clones in this sample may be carry-over from other donors' samples.

A word on this clone: One base away lies a much larger clone, so this may be a sequencing read error. The rearrangement uses TRBV18 and TRBJ2-5; 8 bases line up with TRBD1. Per germline, CDR1 KGHSH and CDR2 LQKENI. V trimming: 4 bases; J trimming: 9 bases; junction bases outside the gene matches: 7. The CDR3 is 13 residues long. The CDR3 region has the DNA TGTGCCAGCTCACGCAGGGGGCGTGAGGCCCAGTACTTC. Encoded protein: CASSRRGREAQYF.

The chain joins TRBV15 to TRBJ2-5; 7 bases line up with TRBD2. The J call could be wrong; TRBJ2-7 is a better fit for the DNA end. The CDR3 is made up of 15 amino acids. Germline V gene lookup returns CDR1 LNHNV and CDR2 YYDKDF (reference sequence). Written as DNA, the CDR3 is TGTGCCACCAGCAGAGAGGGAGGGAGCTCCTACGAGCAGTACTTC. The encoded protein is CATSREGGSSYEQYF.

The gene calls are TRBV2 and TRBJ2-1, with no clear D. The CDR3 covers 15 residues. CDR1 SNHLY and CDR2 FYNNEI come from the germline V gene. V was pared by 6 bases and J by 0 bases, with 12 bases between. The CDR3 coding sequence is TGTGCCAGCAGGGGTAGCTATAGCTCCTACAATGAGCAGTTCTTC. It specifies CASRGSYSSYNEQFF. Supplemented by reference TRBV2 and TRBJ2-1, the full variable domain reads EPEVTQTPSHQVTQMGQEVILRCVPISNHLYFYWYRQILGQKVEFLVSFYNNEISEKSEIFDDQFSVERPDGSNFTLKIRSTKLEDSAMYFCASRGSYSSYNEQFFGPGTRLTVL.

This clone was detected many times. The rearrangement uses TRBV28 and TRBJ2-1; 12 bases match TRBD2. The J segment lost 4 bases and the V segment lost 3 bases, leaving 4 bases of the junction unmatched. The germline V gene encodes CDR1 MDHEN and CDR2 SYDVKM. The CDR3 sequence is 16 residues long. CDR3 in amino acids: CASSFALAGGYNEQFF. The CDR3 coding sequence is TGTGCCAGCAGTTTTGCACTAGCGGGAGGATACAATGAGCAGTTCTTC.

The chain links TRBV19 to TRBJ1-5, with 7 bases matching TRBD1. This CDR3 spans 18 amino acids. The J segment lost 0 bases and the V segment lost 6 bases, leaving 14 bases of the junction unmatched. CDR1 LNHDA and CDR2 SQIVND come from the germline V gene (reference sequence). This CDR3 is CASSRFRDSAYSNQPQHF. CDR3 DNA sequence: TGTGCCAGTAGCCGATTCCGGGACAGCGCGTATAGCAATCAGCCCCAGCATTTT. Complete variable domain (other parts from reference TRBV19 and TRBJ1-5): DGGITQSPKYLFRKEGQNVTLSCEQNLNHDAMYWYRQDPGQGLRLIYYSQIVNDFQKGDIAEGYSVSREKKESFPLTVTSAQKNPTAFYLCASSRFRDSAYSNQPQHFGDGTRLSIL.

This clone was observed many times. The chain combines TRBV6-6 with TRBJ1-6; 8 bases align to TRBD1. Germline CDR1 reads MNHNY; CDR2 reads SVGAGI (reference sequence). The CDR3 spans 15 residues. V gave up 0 bases and J gave up 9 bases; unmatched junction bases: 4. The CDR3 sequence is CASSYSPDRGSPLHF. For the CDR3, the DNA is TGTGCCAGCAGTTACTCCCCTGACAGGGGTTCACCCCTCCACTTT.

J is TRBJ2-7 and V is TRBV7-2, with 9 bases lining up with TRBD2. The CDR3 totals 14 residues. Trimming cost V 3 bases and J 7 bases; bases outside gene matches: 7. Germline V gives CDR1 SGHTA, CDR2 FQGNSA. CDR3 loop: CASSLRAGGWEQYF. The DNA for the CDR3 is TGTGCCAGCAGCTTGAGAGCGGGAGGATGGGAGCAGTACTTC. The entire variable domain, with the rest obtained from reference TRBV7-2 and TRBJ2-7, is as follows: GAGVSQSPSNKVTEKGKDVELRCDPISGHTALYWYRQSLGQGLEFLIYFQGNSAPDKSGLPSDRFSAERTGGSVSTLTIQRTQQEDSAVYLCASSLRAGGWEQYFGPGTRLTVT.

This clone has only a few counts. A read error may produce the germline difference seen at one junction end. The chain joins TRBV5-4 to TRBJ2-5; 8 bases agree with TRBD2. The V gene's germline CDR1 is SGHNT and CDR2 YYREEE (reference sequence). The CDR3 length is 17 residues. CDR3 nucleotide sequence: TGTGCCAGCAGTTTGGGCCTAGCGGGCTTCTCCGGGGAGACCCAGTACTTC. Translating gives CASSLGLAGFSGETQYF.

Many counts were recorded for this clone. The sample has other DNA sequences that encode this CDR3 too. The chain links TRBV2 to TRBJ1-1; D unclear. V was clipped by 2 bases and J by 1 base, with 5 bases between them. Germline values: CDR1 SNHLY, CDR2 FYNNEI. This CDR3 is 13 amino acids long. CDR3 amino acids: CASSELPNTEAFF. In DNA form, the CDR3 reads TGTGCCAGCAGTGAACTACCGAACACTGAAGCTTTCTTT.

CDR3 nucleotide sequence: TGCGCCAGCAGGGGGGGGAATCACCAAGAGACCCAGTACTTC. Translating gives CASRGGNHQETQYF. The chain carries TRBV10-2 and TRBJ2-5, with TRBD2 identical over 7 bases. The V and J ends lost 6 bases and 0 bases, in that order; junction bases with no gene match: 4. This CDR3 comprises 14 residues. Per germline, CDR1 WSHSY and CDR2 SAAADI.

The chain carries TRBV6-1 and TRBJ2-3; D ambiguous. In germline, CDR1 is MNHNS, CDR2 SASEGT. V was cut by 6 bases and J by 0 bases, with 7 bases left in between. This CDR3 has 13 amino acids. DNA of the CDR3: TGTGCCAGCAGGCCCCGAAGCACAGATACGCAGTATTTT. The encoded protein is CASRPRSTDTQYF.

This clone was recorded a few times. The genes are TRBV4-3 and TRBJ2-5; 12 positions match TRBD2. Germline V gene sequence: CDR1 LGHNA, CDR2 YSLEER. CDR3 length: 20 residues. J was trimmed by 3 bases and V by 0 bases; bases with no gene match: 14. The CDR3 loop reads CASSQDPPGLAGFGKETQYF. The CDR3 nucleotides are TGCGCCAGCAGCCAAGATCCGCCGGGACTAGCGGGCTTTGGTAAAGAGACCCAGTACTTC.

The chain uses TRBV5-1 and TRBJ2-1; no reliable D call. This CDR3 is built from 13 residues. With 0 bases removed from V and 8 bases from J, the gap between germline ends came to 9 bases. Looked up from germline, CDR1 is SGHRS and CDR2 is YFSETQ. The CDR3 region has the DNA TGCGCCAGCAGCTTGGTTCCCCAGTATGAGCAGTTCTTC. This codes for CASSLVPQYEQFF.

This clone has a handful of counts. The genes are TRBV7-2 and TRBJ2-1; 10 bases agree with TRBD2. Germline trimming cut 1 base from V and 9 bases from J; bases unmatched to any gene: 9. The germline gives CDR1 SGHTA, CDR2 FQGNSA. The CDR3 contains 16 residues. Here the CDR3 DNA reads TGTGCCAGCAGCTTAGACTCTAGCGGGAGCGGGGGTGAGCAGTTCTTC. Amino acids: CASSLDSSGSGGEQFF.

The rearrangement joins TRBV7-9 to TRBJ1-3; 7 nucleotides match TRBD1. CDR1 is SEHNR and CDR2 is FQNEAQ in the germline V gene (reference sequence). J gave up 4 bases and V 6 bases, and 9 bases lay outside the gene matches. This CDR3 spans 15 amino acids. CDR3 loop: CASSSEGAHGNTIYF. The CDR3 DNA is TGTGCCAGCAGTTCCGAGGGGGCGCACGGAAACACCATATATTTT. Supplemented by reference TRBV7-9 and TRBJ1-3, the full variable domain reads DTGVSQNPRHKITKRGQNVTFRCDPISEHNRLYWYRQTLGQGPEFLTYFQNEAQLEKSRLLSDRFSAERPKGSFSTLEIQRTEQGDSAMYLCASSSEGAHGNTIYFGEGSWLTVV.

V usage is TRBV2 and J usage is TRBJ1-5; possible D gene TRBD1, 5 bases. Germline CDR1 reads SNHLY; CDR2 reads FYNNEI. The CDR3 is 14 amino acids. The V and J ends lost 7 bases and 2 bases respectively, with 12 bases between them. DNA of the CDR3: TGTGCCAGCAATTACAGGATGGGCAATCAGCCCCAGCATTTT. Translating it yields CASNYRMGNQPQHF.

In its sample, this clone was seen a few times. The chain has TRBV11-3 and TRBJ2-1, with TRBD2 matching over 12 bases. Germline V gene data show CDR1 as SGHNT and CDR2 as YENEEA. The J segment lost 8 bases and the V segment lost 4 bases, leaving 15 bases of the junction unmatched. The CDR3 loop spans 18 amino acids. The CDR3 DNA reads as TGTGCCAGCAGCTCCCGGACTAGCGGGACCGGTCGGGGAGATGAGCAGTTCTTC. Translated, it gives CASSSRTSGTGRGDEQFF.

The V call is TRBV2, the J call TRBJ2-2; D is ambiguous. The CDR3 runs 13 residues. Germline values: CDR1 SNHLY, CDR2 FYNNEI. V gave up 5 bases and J gave up 7 bases, with 11 bases separating them. CDR3 sequence: CASSSASIGELFF. The DNA of the CDR3 is TGTGCCAGCAGTTCAGCCTCTATCGGGGAGCTGTTTTTT.

The chain joins TRBV7-7 to TRBJ2-2; D is unclear. Germline V gene data show CDR1 as SSHAT and CDR2 as FNYEAQ (reference sequence). V lost 5 bases and J 4 bases, leaving 8 bases between the germline ends. This CDR3 is 13 amino acids long. CDR3 residues: CASSPQSTGELFF. In nucleotides, the CDR3 is TGTGCCAGCAGCCCCCAATCCACCGGGGAGCTGTTTTTT.

CDR3 bases: TGTGCCAGCTCACCACGGGGGAAGAACACTGAAGCTTTCTTT. Amino acids: CASSPRGKNTEAFF. V is TRBV18 and J is TRBJ1-1; perhaps TRBD1 as D (5 bases). The CDR3 is made up of 14 amino acids. Germline lookup yields CDR1 KGHSH and CDR2 LQKENI. The V end lost 1 base, the J end lost 1 base, and 7 bases lay between the germline ends.

This CDR3 reads CASSVGVGDSYEQYF. Here the CDR3 DNA reads TGTGCCAGCAGCGTAGGGGTGGGCGATTCCTACGAGCAGTACTTC. The rearrangement links TRBV9 to TRBJ2-7; D ambiguous. V was pared by 0 bases and J by 1 base, with 11 bases between. This CDR3 contains 15 residues. The germline V gene has CDR1 SGDLS and CDR2 YYNGEE.

Here the CDR3 reads CASSPTRTGDTEAFF. The DNA for the CDR3 is TGTGCCAGCTCACCAACACGGACAGGGGACACTGAAGCTTTCTTT. The chain uses TRBV18 and TRBJ1-1; 9 bases agree with TRBD1. Germline assignment: CDR1 KGHSH and CDR2 LQKENI. The V gene end was trimmed by 2 bases and the J gene end by 3 bases; junction bases not matched to a gene: 4. The CDR3 totals 15 residues.

The chain recombines TRBV27 with TRBJ2-2, with TRBD1 identical over 7 bases. This CDR3 has 14 residues. CDR1 and CDR2 from the germline V gene are MNHEY and SMNVEV (reference sequence). The V segment lost 6 bases and the J segment 7 bases; nucleotides outside the gene matches: 8. The CDR3 spells CASRLTGWDGELFF. The CDR3 DNA sequence: TGTGCCAGCAGGTTGACAGGGTGGGACGGGGAGCTGTTTTTT.

V gene TRBV28 combines with J gene TRBJ2-3; TRBD2 aligns across 11 bases. J gave up 3 bases and V 6 bases, and 8 bases lay outside the gene matches. Germline V gene sequence: CDR1 MDHEN, CDR2 SYDVKM. The CDR3 extends over 16 amino acids. The CDR3 DNA sequence: TGTGCCAGCAGCTCGATCCTAGCGGGAGGAACAGATACGCAGTATTTT. This gives the protein CASSSILAGGTDTQYF.

V and J are TRBV2 and TRBJ2-3, with 7 positions matching TRBD2. The germline gives CDR1 SNHLY, CDR2 FYNNEI. CDR3 length: 16 amino acids. Trimming cost V 4 bases and J 5 bases; bases outside gene matches: 12. Here the CDR3 DNA reads TGTGCCAGCAGTGGGGGTGCGGGAGCTGTGGGAGATACGCAGTATTTT. It codes for CASSGGAGAVGDTQYF.

V and J are TRBV21-1 and TRBJ2-5; no DNA check was done on the table's D call, TRBD2. TRBV21-1 is assigned pseudogene status. CDR3 length: 15 amino acids. CDR3 sequence: CARIEVAGGRETQYF. In DNA, the CDR3 is TGTGCCAGGATCGAAGTAGCGGGGGGTCGAGAGACCCAGTACTTC.

The chain has TRBV6-5 and TRBJ2-3; 7 positions agree with TRBD1. The V gene's germline CDR1 is MNHEY and CDR2 SVGAGI. CDR3 length: 14 residues. V gave up 2 bases and J gave up 1 base; unmatched junction bases: 0. CDR3 protein: CASSYRGRTDTQYF. CDR3 bases: TGTGCCAGCAGTTACAGGGGGCGCACAGATACGCAGTATTTT.

This clone was detected a few times. The CDR3 DNA is TGTGCCAGTAGGGGGACGGGATTCTTTGGCACCGGGGAGCTGTTTTTT. Its translation is CASRGTGFFGTGELFF. V usage is TRBV19 and J usage is TRBJ2-2; D possibly matches TRBD1 or TRBD2 (5 bases each). Germline-derived CDR1 and CDR2 are LNHDA and SQIVND (reference sequence). The CDR3 has 16 residues. Deletions cut 6 bases from V and 4 bases from J, with 18 bases between.

V and J are TRBV7-2 and TRBJ2-7, with 15 bases lining up with TRBD2. Germline assignment: CDR1 SGHTA and CDR2 FQGNSA. This CDR3 is built from 18 residues. Unmatched junction bases numbered 8, after V lost 5 bases and J lost 0 bases. The CDR3 DNA is TGTGCCAGCAGCCAGGGACTAGCGGGAGGAGTCCCCTCCTACGAGCAGTACTTC. Encoded protein: CASSQGLAGGVPSYEQYF.

The chain has TRBV30 and TRBJ2-5; D might be TRBD2 (5 bases). With the DNA end fitting TRBJ2-7 better, the J assignment may be wrong. This CDR3 comprises 11 residues. CDR1 and CDR2 (germline): GTSNPN, SVGIG (reference sequence). The CDR3 DNA sequence: TGTGCCTGGGAGAGGGCCTACGAGCAGTACTTC. It is translated as CAWERAYEQYF.